This record concerns one T cell receptor (beta chain) sequence. Its cognate antigen is unknown. The sample originates from a study of T-cell memory formation after mild COVID-19. Notes on the study in general: Balance between CD4 and CD8 was seen in clones contracting day 15 to 85, and a CD4+ lean was seen in later expanders. Second-wave clones that peaked on day 37 lacked confirmed SARS-CoV-2 specificity. Some clones that responded were present in memory (sampled pre-infection), which suggests cross-reactive memory joined. Shrinking CD4+ clones were chiefly CM and EM; CD8+ ones were chiefly EMRA.

Using its own MiXCR run on the 5' RACE reads, TCRdb lists one record per CDR3 protein. There are 310,000 or so distinct CDR3 sequences in the sample; roughly 15% occur only once, and about a fifth lies in the top ten. The CDR3 is 12 amino acids. Trimming removed 1 base at V and 6 bases at J, with 7 bases between. The chain couples TRBV12-3 or TRBV12-4 to TRBJ2-7; the D is unclear. Sequences were obtained from PBMCs or a T cell subset sorted from them (not recorded which). The source of this sequence is a young man who had mild COVID-19 (a few samples of this study predate the infection). Cell type and time point are not known. The CDR3 loop is CASSLESLEQYF. CDR3 DNA sequence: TGTGCCAGCAGTTTAGAGTCCCTCGAGCAGTACTTC.